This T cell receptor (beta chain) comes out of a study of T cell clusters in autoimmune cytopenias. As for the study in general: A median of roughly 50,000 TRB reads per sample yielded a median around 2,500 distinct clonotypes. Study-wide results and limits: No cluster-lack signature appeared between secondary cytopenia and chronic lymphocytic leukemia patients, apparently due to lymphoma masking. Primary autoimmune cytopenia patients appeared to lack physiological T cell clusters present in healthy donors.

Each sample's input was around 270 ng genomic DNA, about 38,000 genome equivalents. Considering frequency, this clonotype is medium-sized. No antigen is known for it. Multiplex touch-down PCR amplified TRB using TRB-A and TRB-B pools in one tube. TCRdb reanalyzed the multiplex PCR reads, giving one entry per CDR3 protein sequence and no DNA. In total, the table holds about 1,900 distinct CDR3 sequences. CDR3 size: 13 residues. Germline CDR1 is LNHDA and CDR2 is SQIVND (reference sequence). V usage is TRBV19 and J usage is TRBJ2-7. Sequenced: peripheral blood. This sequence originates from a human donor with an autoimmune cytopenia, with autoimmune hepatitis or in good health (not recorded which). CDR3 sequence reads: CASSIDHGDEQYF.